The clone carrying this T cell receptor (beta chain) was seen only once. The antigen remains undetermined. The assay was immunoSEQ multiplex PCR, and TCRdb's table has in-frame clones only and misses some. The profile shows about 150,000 clones, approximately 91% of them singletons. The data stem from a study of cytomegalovirus exposure and HLA in healthy donors. General study findings and limits: Reports described diagnosis of cytomegalovirus status by the classifier as highly specific and sensitive. A few CMV-associated chains were confirmed in vitro to be specific for CMV antigens.

This TCR was sampled from a woman between 18 and 29 years old in good health and CMV-seropositive. What was sequenced was PBMCs.

This CDR3 reads CASSGTSAYYEQYF. CDR3 DNA sequence: TGTGCCAGCAGTGGGACTAGCGCCTACTACGAGCAGTACTTC. The V and J genes are TRBV28 and TRBJ2-7; 10 positions match TRBD2. The trim removed 5 bases at V and 3 bases at J, leaving 4 bases unmatched. Germline V gene data show CDR1 as MDHEN and CDR2 as SYDVKM. CDR3 size: 14 residues.